This TCR beta chain was documented in a study of PD-1 blockade in classical Hodgkin lymphoma. Across the study: Patients were administered nivolumab (3 mg/kg intravenously) every 2 weeks. Study observations and caveats: The origin of the repertoire differences remains undefined, with disease activity or prior therapy as possible causes. CD8+ TCR diversity did not rise significantly by C4D1, unlike CD4+. It was reported that newly diagnosed patients had less baseline TCR diversity than healthy donors.

Time point reported: cycle 4 day 1 (C4D1), after more than 5 weeks of nivolumab. Each patient relapsed following autologous stem cell transplantation, and prior brentuximab vedotin exposure differed. CD4+ T cells were purified from thawed PBMCs by negative selection. The CDR3 is made up of 15 amino acids. V dropped 4 bases and J dropped 8 bases, with 17 bases sitting between them. Looked up from germline, CDR1 is SGHAT and CDR2 is FQNNGV. Repertoires were generated with immunoSEQ multiplex PCR, while TCRdb's copy carries only in-frame clones and drops some. The sample shows roughly 11,000 clones, about 74% of them seen only once. Comments on this clone: Its antigen is currently unknown.

This material consisted of CD4+ T cells from blood, taken before the fourth cycle of nivolumab. This chain uses TRBV11-2 with TRBJ1-4; unclear D gene. The source of this sequence is a human donor with classical Hodgkin lymphoma. CDR3 in amino acids: CASSSLTGAGEKLFF. The CDR3, as DNA: TGTGCCAGCAGCTCCCTGACGGGAGCGGGGGAAAAACTGTTTTTT.